The T cell receptor (beta chain) described here comes from a study of blood T cell repertoires in COVID-19. Background on the study: PBMCs, B-cell-depleted T cells, or T cells were the source of the cDNA or gDNA that made up the material.

There are 13 residues in the CDR3. The ends were cut back, 0 bases at V and 8 bases at J, with 8 bases in the middle. CDR1 is LGHDT, CDR2 YNNKEL, per germline (reference sequence). TCRdb keeps only in-frame clones here, not all; method: immunoSEQ multiplex PCR. Of about 230,000 clones listed, roughly 80% are singletons. The clonotype originates from an elderly woman with acute or convalescent COVID-19. J is TRBJ2-1 and V is TRBV3-1 (or the pseudogene TRBV3-2), with D uncertain. The source material was peripheral blood. For the CDR3, the DNA is TGTGCCAGCAGCCAAGATCTAGAGTATGAGCAGTTCTTC. Translating gives CASSQDLEYEQFF.